These T cell receptor beta chains were read from a single sample in a study of blood T cell repertoires in COVID-19. The data were produced by immunoSEQ multiplex PCR, yet TCRdb's version contains in-frame clones alone and is incomplete. The table has hundreds of thousands of clones, 82% seen once. The sample taken for sequencing was PBMCs or T cells enriched from blood (not recorded which). These receptors were obtained from a woman aged 55-70 years who had recovered from COVID-19. Both conserved end residues are trimmed from each CDR3. Where a row states a size, it is once, few, many or the class of an expanded clone; other rows omit it.

len | abundance | v_gene | CDR3aa
13 | NA | TRBV6-5 | ASSFTGLSHNEQF
12 | NA | TRBV7-8 | ASSFSTGANVLT
11 | NA | TRBV12-3/TRBV12-4 | ASSFSGDSPLH
11 | NA | TRBV3-1/TRBV3-2 | ASSQDKRTEAF
9 | NA | TRBV10-3 | AIRGQGAAF
10 | few | TRBV21-1 | ASGSSGNTIY
12 | NA | TRBV6-5 | ASSYVAGRHEQY
11 | NA | TRBV27 | ASSLSFNSPLH
13 | NA | TRBV18 | ASSPRAERSTEAF
10 | NA | TRBV20-1 | SASQVGEKLF
11 | NA | TRBV12-3/TRBV12-4 | ASRLSDRRTQY